This T cell receptor beta chain was captured by sequencing in a study of blood T cell repertoires in COVID-19. Germline CDR1 MNHEY, CDR2 SVGEGT. The length of the CDR3 is 15 residues. Trimming cost V 2 bases and J 7 bases; bases outside gene matches: 7. How the authors handled the data: The assay estimated nucleated cells by amplifying reference gene primers. Measured with immunoSEQ multiplex PCR; TCRdb has only the in-frame clones, and not every one. From that table come the V and J calls and clone size; the DNA was used to work out D and trimming. The sample lists around 340,000 clones, 70% to 90% occurring once. This clone was detected only a few times. Those enrolled in Seattle joined during active infection and were followed longitudinally afterward.

The clonotype originates from an older woman with COVID-19, enrolled during active disease. The sequenced material came from peripheral blood. The chain is built from TRBV6-2 or TRBV6-3 and TRBJ2-1; 8 bases fit TRBD2. CDR3 amino acids: CASSYPQRGSNEQFF. The CDR3 coding sequence is TGTGCCAGCAGTTACCCCCAGCGGGGGTCGAATGAGCAGTTCTTC.